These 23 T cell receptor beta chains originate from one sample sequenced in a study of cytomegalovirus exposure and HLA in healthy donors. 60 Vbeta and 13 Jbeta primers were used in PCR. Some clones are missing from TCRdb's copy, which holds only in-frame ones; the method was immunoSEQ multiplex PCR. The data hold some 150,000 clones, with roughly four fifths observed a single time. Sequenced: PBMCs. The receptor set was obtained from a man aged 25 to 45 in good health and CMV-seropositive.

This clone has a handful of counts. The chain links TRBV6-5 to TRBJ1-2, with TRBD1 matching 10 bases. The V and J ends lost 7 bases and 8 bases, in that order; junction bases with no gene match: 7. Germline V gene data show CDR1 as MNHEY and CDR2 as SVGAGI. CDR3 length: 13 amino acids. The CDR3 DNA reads TGTGCCAGCACACCAGACAGGGGGCTCGGCTACACCTTC. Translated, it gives CASTPDRGLGYTF.

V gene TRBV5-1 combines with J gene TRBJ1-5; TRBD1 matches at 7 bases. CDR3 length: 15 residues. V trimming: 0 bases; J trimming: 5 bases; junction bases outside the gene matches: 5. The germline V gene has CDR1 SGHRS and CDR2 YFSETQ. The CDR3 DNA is TGCGCCAGCAGCTTGGAGGGGGCCCAATATCAGCCCCAGCATTTT. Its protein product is CASSLEGAQYQPQHF.

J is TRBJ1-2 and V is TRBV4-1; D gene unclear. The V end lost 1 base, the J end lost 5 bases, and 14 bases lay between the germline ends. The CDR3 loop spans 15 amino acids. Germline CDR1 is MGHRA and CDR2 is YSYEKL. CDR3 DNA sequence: TGCGCCAGCAGCCAAGCGCCCCGGGTATTTTATGGCTACACCTTC. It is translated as CASSQAPRVFYGYTF.

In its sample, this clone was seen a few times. CDR3: CASSLDRGQETQYF. CDR3 bases: TGCGCCAGCAGCTTGGACAGGGGGCAAGAGACCCAGTACTTC. This sequence joins TRBV5-1 and TRBJ2-5; TRBD1 matches at 8 bases. CDR1 is SGHRS and CDR2 is YFSETQ in the germline V gene. CDR3 size: 14 residues. V gave up 0 bases and J gave up 2 bases; unmatched junction bases: 0.

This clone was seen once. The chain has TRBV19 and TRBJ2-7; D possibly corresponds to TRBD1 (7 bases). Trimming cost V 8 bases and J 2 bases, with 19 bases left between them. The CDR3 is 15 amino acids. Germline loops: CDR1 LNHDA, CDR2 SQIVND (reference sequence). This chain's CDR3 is CASSYYSGGPYEQYF. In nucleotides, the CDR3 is TGTGCCAGTTCGTACTATTCAGGGGGGCCCTACGAGCAGTACTTC.

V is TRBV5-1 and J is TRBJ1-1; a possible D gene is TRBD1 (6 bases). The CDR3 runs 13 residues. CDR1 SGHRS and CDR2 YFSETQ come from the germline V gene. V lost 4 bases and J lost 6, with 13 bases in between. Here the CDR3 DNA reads TGCGCCAGCAGCATGGGGGCAGATTCTGAAGCTTTCTTT. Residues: CASSMGADSEAFF. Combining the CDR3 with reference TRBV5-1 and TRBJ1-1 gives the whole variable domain KAGVTQTPRYLIKTRGQQVTLSCSPISGHRSVSWYQQTPGQGLQFLFEYFSETQRNKGNFPGRFSGRQFSNSRSEMNVSTLELGDSALYLCASSMGADSEAFFGQGTRLTVV.

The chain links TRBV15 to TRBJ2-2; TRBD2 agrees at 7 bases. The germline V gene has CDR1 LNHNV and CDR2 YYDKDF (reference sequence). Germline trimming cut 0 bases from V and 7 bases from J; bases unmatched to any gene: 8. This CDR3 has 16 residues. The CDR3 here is CATSRELATRGGELFF. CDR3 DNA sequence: TGTGCCACCAGCAGAGAACTAGCGACTCGTGGCGGGGAGCTGTTTTTT.

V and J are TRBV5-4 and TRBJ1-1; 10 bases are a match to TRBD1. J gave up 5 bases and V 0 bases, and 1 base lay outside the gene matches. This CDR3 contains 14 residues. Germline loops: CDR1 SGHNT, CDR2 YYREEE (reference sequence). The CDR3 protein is CASSLVGQGTEAFF. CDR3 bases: TGTGCCAGCAGCTTGGTGGGACAGGGGACTGAAGCTTTCTTT.

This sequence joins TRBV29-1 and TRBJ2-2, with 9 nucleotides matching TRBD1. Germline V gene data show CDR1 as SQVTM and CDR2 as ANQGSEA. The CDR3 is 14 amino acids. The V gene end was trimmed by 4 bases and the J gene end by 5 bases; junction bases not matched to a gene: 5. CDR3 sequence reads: CSVARTGVTGELFF. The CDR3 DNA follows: TGCAGCGTTGCTAGGACAGGGGTGACCGGGGAGCTGTTTTTT.

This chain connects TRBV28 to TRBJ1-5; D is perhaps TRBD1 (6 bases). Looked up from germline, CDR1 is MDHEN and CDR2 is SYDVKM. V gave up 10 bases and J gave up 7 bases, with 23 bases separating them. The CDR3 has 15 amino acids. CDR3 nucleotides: TGTGCCACCGGGAAGACTACAGGGATGAACCAGCCCCAGCATTTT. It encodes CATGKTTGMNQPQHF.

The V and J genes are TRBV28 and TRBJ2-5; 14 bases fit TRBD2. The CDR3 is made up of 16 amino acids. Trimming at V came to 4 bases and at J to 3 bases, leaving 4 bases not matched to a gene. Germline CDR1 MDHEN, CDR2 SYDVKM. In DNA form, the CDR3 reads TGTGCCAGCAGTTCCCCGACTAGCGGGAGGGAAGAGACCCAGTACTTC. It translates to CASSSPTSGREETQYF.

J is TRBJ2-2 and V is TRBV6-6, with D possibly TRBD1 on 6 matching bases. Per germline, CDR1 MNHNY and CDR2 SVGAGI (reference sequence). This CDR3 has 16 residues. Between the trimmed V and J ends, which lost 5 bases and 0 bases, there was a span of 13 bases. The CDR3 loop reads CASSPGTIANTGELFF. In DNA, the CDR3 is TGTGCCAGCAGTCCCGGGACAATTGCGAACACCGGGGAGCTGTTTTTT.

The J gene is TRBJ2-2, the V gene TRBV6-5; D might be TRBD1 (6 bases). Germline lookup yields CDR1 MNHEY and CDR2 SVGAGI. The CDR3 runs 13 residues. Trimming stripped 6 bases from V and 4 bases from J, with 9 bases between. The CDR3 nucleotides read TGTGCCAGCAGCACAGGGATCACCGGGGAGCTGTTTTTT. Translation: CASSTGITGELFF.

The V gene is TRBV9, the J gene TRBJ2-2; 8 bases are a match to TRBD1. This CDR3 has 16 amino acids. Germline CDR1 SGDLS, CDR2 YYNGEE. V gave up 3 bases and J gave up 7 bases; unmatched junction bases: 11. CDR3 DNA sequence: TGTGCCAGCAGCGAAAAAGTTCAGGGGGCCGGCGGGGAGCTGTTTTTT. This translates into CASSEKVQGAGGELFF.

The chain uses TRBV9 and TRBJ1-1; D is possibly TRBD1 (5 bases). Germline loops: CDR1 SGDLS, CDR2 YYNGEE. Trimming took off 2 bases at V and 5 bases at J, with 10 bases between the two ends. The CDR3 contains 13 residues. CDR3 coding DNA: TGTGCCAGCAGCGTTCAGGGTGGGACTGAAGCTTTCTTT. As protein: CASSVQGGTEAFF. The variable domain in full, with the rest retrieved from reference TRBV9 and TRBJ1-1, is DSGVTQTPKHLITATGQRVTLRCSPRSGDLSVYWYQQSLDQGLQFLIQYYNGEERAKGNILERFSAQQFPDLHSELNLSSLELGDSALYFCASSVQGGTEAFFGQGTRLTVV.

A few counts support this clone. CDR3 region: CASSSKIPTDGIFGAFF. The CDR3 region has the DNA TGTGCCAGCAGCTCAAAAATTCCGACAGACGGAATATTCGGAGCTTTCTTT. The rearrangement joins TRBV5-4 to TRBJ1-1, with D possibly being TRBD1 (5 bases). Germline CDR1 and CDR2: SGHNT and YYREEE (reference sequence). This CDR3 comprises 17 residues. Trimming removed 3 bases at V and 10 bases at J, with 28 bases between. The complete variable domain, with remaining parts taken from reference TRBV5-4 and TRBJ1-1, reads ETGVTQSPTHLIKTRGQQVTLRCSSQSGHNTVSWYQQALGQGPQFIFQYYREEENGRGNFPPRFSGLQFPNYSSELNVNALELDDSALYLCASSSKIPTDGIFGAFFGQGTRLTVV.

CDR3 protein: CASSHGGARYAYSNQPQHF. CDR3 sequence (DNA): TGTGCCAGCAGCCACGGCGGGGCGCGTTATGCGTATAGCAATCAGCCCCAGCATTTT. V and J are TRBV11-3 and TRBJ1-5; D is possibly TRBD1 (5 bases). CDR3 size: 19 residues. Germline V gene lookup returns CDR1 SGHNT and CDR2 YENEEA. V lost 5 bases, J lost 0 bases, and 23 bases lay in between.

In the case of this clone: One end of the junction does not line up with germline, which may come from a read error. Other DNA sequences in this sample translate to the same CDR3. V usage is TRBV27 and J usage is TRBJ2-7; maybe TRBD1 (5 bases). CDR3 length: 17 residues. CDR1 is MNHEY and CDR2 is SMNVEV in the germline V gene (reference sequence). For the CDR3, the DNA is TGCGCCAGCAGTTTAACACGACAGTCGCATCTACCCTACGAGCAGTACTTC. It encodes CASSLTRQSHLPYEQYF.

The CDR3 loop is CASSPGTDPNQPQHF. The DNA of the CDR3 is TGTGCCAGCTCACCCGGGACAGACCCCAATCAGCCCCAGCATTTT. The chain links TRBV18 to TRBJ1-5; 7 nucleotides match TRBD1. The ends lost 3 bases at V and 3 bases at J; junction bases unmatched: 5. This CDR3 contains 15 residues. The germline CDR1 and CDR2 sequences are KGHSH and LQKENI.

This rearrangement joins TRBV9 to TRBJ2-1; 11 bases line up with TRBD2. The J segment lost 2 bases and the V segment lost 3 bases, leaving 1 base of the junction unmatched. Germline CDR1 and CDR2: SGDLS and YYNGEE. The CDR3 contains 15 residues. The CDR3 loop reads CASSGSGGAYNEQFF. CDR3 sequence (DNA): TGTGCCAGCAGCGGTAGCGGGGGGGCCTACAATGAGCAGTTCTTC.

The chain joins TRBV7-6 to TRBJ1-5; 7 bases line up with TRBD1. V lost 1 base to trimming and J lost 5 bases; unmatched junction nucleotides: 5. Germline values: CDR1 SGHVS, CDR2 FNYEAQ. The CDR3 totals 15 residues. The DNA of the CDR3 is TGTGCCAGCAGCTTAGGGGACAGCCTCTATCAGCCCCAGCATTTT. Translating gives CASSLGDSLYQPQHF.

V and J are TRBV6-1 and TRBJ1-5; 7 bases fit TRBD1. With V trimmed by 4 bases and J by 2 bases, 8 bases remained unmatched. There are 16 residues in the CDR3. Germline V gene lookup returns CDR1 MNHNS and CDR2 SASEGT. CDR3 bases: TGTGCCAGCAGTGTATCACAGGGGTTTGGCAATCAGCCCCAGCATTTT. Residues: CASSVSQGFGNQPQHF.

The CDR3 reads CAWGTSGADTQYF. In DNA form, the CDR3 reads TGTGCCTGGGGGACTAGCGGGGCAGATACGCAGTATTTT. J is TRBJ2-3 and V is TRBV30, with 13 nucleotides matching TRBD2. Germline V CDR1 and CDR2: GTSNPN, SVGIG (reference sequence). V lost 5 bases, J lost 4 bases, and 0 bases stayed unmatched. The CDR3 runs 13 residues.